This TCR beta chain appears in the sequencing data of a study of T-cell memory formation after mild COVID-19. As for the study in general: The two donors had largely donor-specific TCR clusters.

About this clonotype itself: Its matching antigen is unknown.

The CDR3 has 14 residues. CDR1 and CDR2 from the germline V gene are SGHRS and YFSETQ. V shed 6 bases and J shed 4 bases, with 16 bases lying between them. Study outcomes and limitations: The appearance of some responding clones in pre-infection memory suggested that cross-reactive memory joined. Clones which contracted sat mainly in CM and EM if CD4+, and in EMRA if CD8+.

TCRdb called the 5' RACE reads again in MiXCR, with one record for every CDR3 protein. The profile shows fewer than 250,000 distinct CDR3 sequences, about 16% of them singletons. Sequences were obtained from PBMCs or a T cell subset sorted from them (not recorded which). The TCR originated in an adult woman who had mild COVID-19 (a few samples of this study predate the infection). Cell type and time point are not known. The rearrangement uses TRBV5-1 and TRBJ1-2, with D hard to call. CDR3 bases: TGCGCCAGCACCCCCGGCGGCCCTGGCTATGGCTACACCTTC. Protein: CASTPGGPGYGYTF.